The 28 T cell receptor beta chains in this list originate from one sample, sequenced in a study of cytomegalovirus exposure and HLA in healthy donors. Measured with immunoSEQ multiplex PCR; TCRdb has only the in-frame clones, and not every one. The table has about 130,000 clones, nearly 90% seen once. The sequenced sample consisted of PBMCs. These receptors all come from a woman aged 18-29 years in good health and CMV-seropositive.

This chain uses TRBV28 with TRBJ1-4; TRBD1 aligns across 11 bases. The CDR3 is made up of 18 amino acids. Germline V CDR1 and CDR2: MDHEN, SYDVKM. V was clipped by 1 base and J by 7 bases; unmatched bases: 11. As DNA, the CDR3 is TGTGCCAGCAGTTTATCTAGGACAGGGGGCATAGTAGGTGAAAAACTGTTTTTT. Protein sequence: CASSLSRTGGIVGEKLFF.

This sequence joins TRBV5-1 and TRBJ2-7, with D hard to call. Germline loops: CDR1 SGHRS, CDR2 YFSETQ. The CDR3 contains 14 residues. V was clipped by 7 bases and J by 2 bases, with 16 bases between them. CDR3 amino acids: CASRLGLSTYEQYF. The CDR3 coding sequence is TGCGCCAGCCGATTGGGTCTATCGACCTACGAGCAGTACTTC.

This chain connects TRBV10-3 to TRBJ2-4; 9 nucleotides line up with TRBD2. V shed 0 bases, J shed 9 bases, and the junction held 3 bases outside the gene matches. The CDR3 extends over 14 amino acids. CDR1 and CDR2 from the germline V gene are ENHRY and SYGVKD. CDR3 loop: CAISESASGVIQYF. In nucleotides, the CDR3 is TGTGCCATCAGTGAGTCAGCTAGCGGGGTCATTCAGTACTTC.

V usage is TRBV19 and J usage is TRBJ1-1; D ambiguous. The CDR3 loop spans 16 amino acids. Germline V lookup: CDR1 LNHDA, CDR2 SQIVND (reference sequence). V lost 3 bases and J lost 4, with 18 bases in between. The CDR3 sequence: CASSIVGSLPGTEAFF. CDR3 in DNA: TGTGCCAGTAGTATCGTGGGCTCTCTTCCTGGCACTGAAGCTTTCTTT.

The rearrangement links TRBV2 to TRBJ2-1, with TRBD2 matching 7 bases. V was clipped by 9 bases and J by 2 bases; unmatched bases: 7. In germline, CDR1 is SNHLY, CDR2 FYNNEI. This CDR3 is 14 amino acids long. The CDR3 loop is CARKIAGTYNEQFF. The DNA for the CDR3 is TGTGCCAGAAAAATAGCGGGCACCTACAATGAGCAGTTCTTC.

J is TRBJ2-7 and V is TRBV15; 14 nucleotides line up with TRBD2. V gave up 6 bases and J gave up 1 base; unmatched junction bases: 8. The CDR3 extends over 17 amino acids. CDR1 is LNHNV and CDR2 is YYDKDF in the germline V gene (reference sequence). The CDR3 DNA sequence: TGTGCCACCAGTAAGACTAGCGGGGGGGCAGTATCCTACGAGCAGTACTTC. This sequence encodes CATSKTSGGAVSYEQYF.

The V and J genes are TRBV29-1 and TRBJ2-7; possible D gene TRBD1, 5 bases. The CDR3 covers 12 residues. Germline V CDR1 and CDR2: SQVTM, ANQGSEA. V was trimmed by 5 bases and J by 6 bases, leaving 14 bases between them. The CDR3 loop reads CSVLPFTGEQYF. The CDR3 nucleotides read TGCAGCGTTTTGCCCTTCACAGGCGAGCAGTACTTC.

The chain employs TRBV13 and TRBJ2-3; 12 bases are a match to TRBD1. The junction had 5 bases not matched to a gene; V was cut back by 4 bases and J by 3 bases. The CDR3 runs to 16 residues. The germline gives CDR1 PRHDT, CDR2 FYEKMQ (reference sequence). This CDR3 reads CASSSRDRGLTDTQYF. The CDR3 DNA follows: TGTGCCAGCAGCTCCCGGGACAGGGGGCTTACAGATACGCAGTATTTT.

The rearrangement uses TRBV2 and TRBJ1-4; D is perhaps TRBD1 (5 bases). Germline loops: CDR1 SNHLY, CDR2 FYNNEI. V lost 8 bases and J 1 base, leaving 14 bases between the germline ends. The CDR3 loop spans 15 amino acids. The CDR3 loop reads CASGKSGLTNEKLFF. In DNA form, the CDR3 reads TGTGCCAGCGGAAAATCAGGGCTAACTAATGAAAAACTGTTTTTT.

This clone was observed once. This chain joins TRBV7-2 and TRBJ2-2; D ambiguous. Trimming stripped 5 bases from V and 6 bases from J, with 13 bases between. The CDR3 runs 14 residues. In germline, CDR1 is SGHTA, CDR2 FQGNSA. The CDR3 sequence is CASSPFIRAGELFF. The CDR3 bases are TGTGCCAGCAGCCCCTTCATCCGCGCCGGGGAGCTGTTTTTT.

The chain recombines TRBV6-5 with TRBJ2-3, with 7 positions matching TRBD1. After removal of 7 bases from V and 5 bases from J, the junction contained 12 bases not matched to a gene. This CDR3 is built from 15 residues. CDR1 is MNHEY and CDR2 is SVGAGI in the germline V gene. The CDR3 coding sequence is TGTGCCAGCACGGAAGGGGGCGGCACGTTAGATACGCAGTATTTT. Translated: CASTEGGGTLDTQYF.

The genes are TRBV5-1 and TRBJ2-7, with 8 nucleotides matching TRBD1. J was trimmed by 5 bases and V by 5 bases; bases with no gene match: 9. This CDR3 region has 14 residues. The germline gives CDR1 SGHRS, CDR2 YFSETQ. CDR3 coding DNA: TGCGCCAGCAGTTACGGACAGGGTTTAGACGAGCAGTACTTC. Its protein is CASSYGQGLDEQYF.

This chain uses TRBV5-4 with TRBJ1-2, with TRBD1 matching 9 bases. The CDR3 is 14 residues long. Trimming at V came to 1 base and at J to 4 bases, leaving 2 bases not matched to a gene. Germline V gene sequence: CDR1 SGHNT, CDR2 YYREEE (reference sequence). CDR3 DNA sequence: TGTGCCAGCAGCTTGCCGGGACAGGGCTATGGCTACACCTTC. Translation gives CASSLPGQGYGYTF.

This chain links TRBV10-3 with TRBJ2-1, with 8 positions matching TRBD2. The CDR3 consists of 15 residues. V shed 6 bases and J 6 bases; nucleotides not matched to a gene: 10. The germline V gene encodes CDR1 ENHRY and CDR2 SYGVKD. The CDR3 bases are TGTGCCATCAGCGAAGCGGGGGCACCGGCCAATGAGCAGTTCTTC. This encodes CAISEAGAPANEQFF.

The rearrangement links TRBV29-1 to TRBJ2-1; 9 positions agree with TRBD1. J lost 6 bases, V lost 7 bases, and 7 bases had no gene match. The CDR3 is made up of 13 amino acids. CDR1 is SQVTM and CDR2 is ANQGSEA in the germline V gene. DNA for the CDR3: TGCAGCGGCAGACAGGGGGTTGGCAATGAGCAGTTCTTC. This encodes CSGRQGVGNEQFF.

The chain is built from TRBV6-5 and TRBJ2-7; D ambiguous. The CDR3 length is 11 residues. The V and J ends lost 8 bases and 7 bases respectively, with 12 bases between them. Germline-derived CDR1 and CDR2 are MNHEY and SVGAGI. The CDR3 coding sequence is TGTGCCAGCGAGCTTGGTATAGAGCAGTACTTC. It specifies CASELGIEQYF.

Written as DNA, the CDR3 is TGTGCCAGTAGTAGGCGAGCGGGGGGGTTCCAAGAGACCCAGTACTTC. It is translated as CASSRRAGGFQETQYF. This chain connects TRBV19 to TRBJ2-5, with TRBD2 matching over 10 bases. The CDR3 covers 16 residues. The germline V gene encodes CDR1 LNHDA and CDR2 SQIVND (reference sequence). Trimming took 4 bases from V and 1 from J; bases not matched to a gene: 6.

The chain is built from TRBV7-2 and TRBJ2-1; D call uncertain. Trimming cost V 0 bases and J 9 bases, with 15 bases left between them. This CDR3 contains 15 residues. Germline CDR1 SGHTA, CDR2 FQGNSA. The CDR3 sequence is CASSLASRIDGEQFF. The DNA for the CDR3 is TGTGCCAGCAGCTTAGCTTCTAGAATTGACGGTGAGCAGTTCTTC.

The chain employs TRBV4-3 and TRBJ2-1; a possible D gene is TRBD1 (6 bases). The CDR3 sequence is 17 residues long. Germline V lookup: CDR1 LGHNA, CDR2 YSLEER. V shed 4 bases and J shed 2 bases, with 18 bases lying between them. CDR3 DNA sequence: TGCGCCAGCAGCCTCCTTTTGTTCGGACAGCCCTACAATGAGCAGTTCTTC. It translates to CASSLLLFGQPYNEQFF.

The CDR3 DNA follows: TGTGCCAGCAGCCGCCGGGCTAGCGGGGTTGAGACCCAGTACTTC. It specifies CASSRRASGVETQYF. V is TRBV7-3 and J is TRBJ2-5, with 9 bases aligning to TRBD2. The ends lost 5 bases at V and 5 bases at J; junction bases unmatched: 9. Germline loops: CDR1 SGHTA, CDR2 FQGTGA. The length of the CDR3 is 15 residues.

The chain carries TRBV7-9 and TRBJ1-1; D gene uncertain. Germline CDR1 is SEHNR and CDR2 is FQNEAQ (reference sequence). V was cut by 7 bases and J by 0 bases, with 12 bases left in between. The CDR3 sequence is 14 residues long. The CDR3 spells CASNGFTVNTEAFF. CDR3 in DNA: TGTGCCAGCAACGGATTTACAGTGAACACTGAAGCTTTCTTT.

As regards this clone: Compared with germline, one end of the junction differs, possibly owing to a read error. CDR3 amino acids: CASLSGVPTNTQYF. The CDR3 DNA reads TGTGCCAGCCTGAGCGGGGTACCCACAAATACGCAGTATTTT. The V call is TRBV7-9, the J call TRBJ2-3; 7 bases fit TRBD2. This CDR3 is built from 14 residues. The germline V gene has CDR1 SEHNR and CDR2 FQNEAQ (reference sequence). Full variable domain (rest looked up from reference TRBV7-9 and TRBJ2-3): DTGVSQNPRHKITKRGQNVTFRCDPISEHNRLYWYRQTLGQGPEFLTYFQNEAQLEKSRLLSDRFSAERPKGSFSTLEIQRTEQGDSAMYLCASLSGVPTNTQYFGPGTRLTVL.

CDR3 coding DNA: TGTGCCAGCAGCCAAGGGGGGGAGAACACCGGGGAGCTGTTTTTT. Protein sequence: CASSQGGENTGELFF. The rearrangement links TRBV4-2 to TRBJ2-2, with D perhaps TRBD2 (6 bases). CDR1 and CDR2 (germline): LGHNA, YNFKEQ. This CDR3 region has 15 residues. Between the trimmed V and J ends, which lost 1 base and 1 base, there was a span of 7 bases.

The chain couples TRBV6-1 to TRBJ1-1, with 7 bases that match TRBD1. V was pared by 5 bases and J by 1 base, with 7 bases of the junction left unmatched. CDR3 length equals 15 residues. The germline V gene encodes CDR1 MNHNS and CDR2 SASEGT. The CDR3: CASSKPGQPNTEAFF. CDR3 coding DNA: TGTGCCAGCAGTAAACCGGGACAGCCGAACACTGAAGCTTTCTTT.

The chain is built from TRBV11-2 and TRBJ1-4; D is unclear. This CDR3 comprises 14 residues. Germline lookup yields CDR1 SGHAT and CDR2 FQNNGV. V was pared by 3 bases and J by 1 base, with 6 bases between. CDR3 bases: TGTGCCAGCAGCTTGCGAAAAACTAATGAAAAACTGTTTTTT. Its protein is CASSLRKTNEKLFF.

This chain joins TRBV4-3 and TRBJ1-1; D call uncertain. V lost 1 base to trimming and J lost 4 bases, with 10 bases between them. The CDR3 totals 14 residues. Per germline, CDR1 LGHNA and CDR2 YSLEER. The CDR3 region is CASSQAGGGTEAFF. In nucleotides, the CDR3 is TGCGCCAGCAGCCAAGCGGGAGGAGGCACTGAAGCTTTCTTT.

The chain recombines TRBV13 with TRBJ1-5, with unresolved D. The CDR3 consists of 14 residues. V was cut by 0 bases and J by 3 bases, with 6 bases left in between. Germline V gene data show CDR1 as PRHDT and CDR2 as FYEKMQ (reference sequence). As DNA, the CDR3 is TGTGCCAGCAGCTTAGGACAGTTCAATCAGCCCCAGCATTTT. Residues: CASSLGQFNQPQHF.

The chain couples TRBV29-1 to TRBJ1-2; 8 bases fit TRBD1. With V trimmed by 7 bases and J by 4 bases, 11 bases remained unmatched. There are 14 residues in the CDR3. The germline V gene encodes CDR1 SQVTM and CDR2 ANQGSEA. The CDR3 nucleotides read TGCAGCGCTATTACAGGGGGAGGTGGCTATGGCTACACCTTC. Protein: CSAITGGGGYGYTF.